This note documents a single TCR beta chain sequence. What it binds is not known. This specimen belongs to a study of Tregs in tolerant kidney transplant recipients. Study context: The nonmyeloablative bone marrow transplants came from related graft donors, with transient mixed chimerism. Study conclusions and caveats: Few patients were studied, so findings need validation in larger groups. This study did not directly address biological reproducibility.

The CDR3 length is 16 residues. V lost 0 bases to trimming and J lost 0 bases, with 9 bases between them. The V gene's germline CDR1 is SGHRS and CDR2 YFSETQ. The table came from immunoSEQ multiplex PCR; TCRdb's copy has only in-frame clones and leaves some out. The sample includes about 110,000 clones, around 89% of them seen just once. This TCR derives from a human donor who received a combined kidney and bone marrow transplant. Specimen: CD4+ T cells from blood, collected before the transplant. This chain joins TRBV5-1 and TRBJ2-2, with unresolved D. The CDR3 DNA reads as TGCGCCAGCAGCTTGGGTCTGCGGACGAACACCGGGGAGCTGTTTTTT. As protein: CASSLGLRTNTGELFF.